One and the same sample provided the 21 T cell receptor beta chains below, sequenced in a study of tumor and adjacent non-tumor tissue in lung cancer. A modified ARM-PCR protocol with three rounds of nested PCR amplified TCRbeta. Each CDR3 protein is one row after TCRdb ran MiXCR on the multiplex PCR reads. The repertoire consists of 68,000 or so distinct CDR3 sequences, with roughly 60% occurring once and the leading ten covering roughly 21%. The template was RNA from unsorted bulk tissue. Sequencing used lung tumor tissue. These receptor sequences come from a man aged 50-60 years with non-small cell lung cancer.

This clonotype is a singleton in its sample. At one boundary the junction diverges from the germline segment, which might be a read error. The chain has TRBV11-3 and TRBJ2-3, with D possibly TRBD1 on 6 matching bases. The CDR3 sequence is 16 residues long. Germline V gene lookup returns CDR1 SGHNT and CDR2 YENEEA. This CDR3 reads CASSPGASRFADAQYF. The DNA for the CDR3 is TGTGCCAGCAGCCCAGGGGCTAGCAGGTTTGCAGATGCGCAGTATTTT.

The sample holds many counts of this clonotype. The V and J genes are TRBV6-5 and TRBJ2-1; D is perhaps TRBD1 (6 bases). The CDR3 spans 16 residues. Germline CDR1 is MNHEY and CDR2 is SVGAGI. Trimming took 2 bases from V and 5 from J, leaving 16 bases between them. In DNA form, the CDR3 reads TGTGCCAGCAGTTACACTCAGGGGCCCCTTCACAATGAGCAGTTCTTC. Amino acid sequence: CASSYTQGPLHNEQFF.

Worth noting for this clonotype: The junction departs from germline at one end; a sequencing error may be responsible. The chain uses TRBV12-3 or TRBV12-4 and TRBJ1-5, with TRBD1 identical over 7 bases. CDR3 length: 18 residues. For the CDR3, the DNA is TGTGCCAGCAGTTTAGACATGGGACAGCCAAATAGCAAACAGCCCCAGCATTTT. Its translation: CASSLDMGQPNSKQPQHF.

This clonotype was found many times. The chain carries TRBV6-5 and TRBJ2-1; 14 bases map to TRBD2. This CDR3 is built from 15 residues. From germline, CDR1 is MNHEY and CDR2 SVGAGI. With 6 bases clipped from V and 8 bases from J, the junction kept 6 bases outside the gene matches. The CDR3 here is CASSKGTSGRDEQFF. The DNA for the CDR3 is TGTGCCAGCAGCAAGGGGACTAGCGGGAGAGATGAGCAGTTCTTC.

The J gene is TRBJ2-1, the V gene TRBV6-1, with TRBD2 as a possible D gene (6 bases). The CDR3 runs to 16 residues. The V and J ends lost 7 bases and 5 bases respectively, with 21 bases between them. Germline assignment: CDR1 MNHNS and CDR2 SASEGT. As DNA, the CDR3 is TGTGCCAGCAATCAAGAACGGGGACTGTTACACAATGAGCAGTTCTTC. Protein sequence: CASNQERGLLHNEQFF.

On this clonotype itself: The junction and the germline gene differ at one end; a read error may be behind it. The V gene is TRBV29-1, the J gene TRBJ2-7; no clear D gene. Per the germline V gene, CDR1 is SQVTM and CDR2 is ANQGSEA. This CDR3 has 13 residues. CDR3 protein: CSVRKFGRYEQYF. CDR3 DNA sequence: TGCAGCGTTAGAAAGTTTGGAAGGTACGAGCAATACTTC.

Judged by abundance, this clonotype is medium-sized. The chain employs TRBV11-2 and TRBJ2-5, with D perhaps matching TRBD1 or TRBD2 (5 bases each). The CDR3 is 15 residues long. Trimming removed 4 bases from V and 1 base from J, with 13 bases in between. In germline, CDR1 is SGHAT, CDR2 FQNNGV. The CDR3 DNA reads TGTGCCAGCAGCTCCCACGGGGACGGCCAAGAGACCCAGTACTTC. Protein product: CASSSHGDGQETQYF. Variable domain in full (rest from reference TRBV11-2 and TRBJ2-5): EAGVAQSPRYKIIEKRQSVAFWCNPISGHATLYWYQQILGQGPKLLIQFQNNGVVDDSQLPKDRFSAERLKGVDSTLKIQPAKLEDSAVYLCASSSHGDGQETQYFGPGTRLLVL.

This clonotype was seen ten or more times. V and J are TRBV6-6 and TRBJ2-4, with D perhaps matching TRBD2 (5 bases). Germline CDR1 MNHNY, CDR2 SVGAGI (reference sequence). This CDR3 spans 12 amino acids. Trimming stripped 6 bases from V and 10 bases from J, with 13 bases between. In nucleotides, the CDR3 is TGTGCCAGCAGCCACGGGCCGGGGATTCAGTACTTC. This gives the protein CASSHGPGIQYF.

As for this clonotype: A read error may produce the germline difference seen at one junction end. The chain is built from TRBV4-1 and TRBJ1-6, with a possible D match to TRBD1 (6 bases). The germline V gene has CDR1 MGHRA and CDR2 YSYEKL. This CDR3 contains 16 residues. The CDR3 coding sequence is TGCGCCAGCAGTCAATATCCACAGGGTTACAATTCACCCCTCTACTTT. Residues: CASSQYPQGYNSPLYF.

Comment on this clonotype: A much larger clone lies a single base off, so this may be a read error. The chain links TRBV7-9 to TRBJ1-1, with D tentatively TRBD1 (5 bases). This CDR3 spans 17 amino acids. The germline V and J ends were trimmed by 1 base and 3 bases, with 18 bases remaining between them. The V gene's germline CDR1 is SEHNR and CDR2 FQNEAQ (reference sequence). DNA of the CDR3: TGTGCCAGCAGCTTAGGGCAGGGAGTGCGCTTAGACACTGAAGCTTTCTTT. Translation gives CASSLGQGVRLDTEAFF.

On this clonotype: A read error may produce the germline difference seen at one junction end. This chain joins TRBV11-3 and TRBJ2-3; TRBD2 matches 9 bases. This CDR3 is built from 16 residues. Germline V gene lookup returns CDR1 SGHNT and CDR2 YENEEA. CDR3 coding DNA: TGTGCCAGCAGCTTAGGACTAGCGGAGAGCACAGATACGCAGTACTTT. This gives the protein CASSLGLAESTDTQYF.

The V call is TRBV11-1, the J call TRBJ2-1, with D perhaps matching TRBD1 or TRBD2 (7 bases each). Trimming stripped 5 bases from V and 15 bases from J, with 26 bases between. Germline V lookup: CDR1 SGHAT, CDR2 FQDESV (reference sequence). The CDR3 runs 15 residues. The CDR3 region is CASSRSTGDYNEMFF. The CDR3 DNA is TGTGCCAGCAGCCGGTCCACAGGGGACTACAATGAGATGTTCTTC.

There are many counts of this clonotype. CDR3 coding DNA: TGTGCCAGCACCGGGACTTCCCCCTACAATGAGCAGTTCTTC. Residues: CASTGTSPYNEQFF. The V gene is TRBV6-2 or TRBV6-3, the J gene TRBJ2-1; D may be TRBD2 (6 bases). Trimming took off 7 bases at V and 2 bases at J, with 12 bases between the two ends. Looked up from germline, CDR1 is MNHEY and CDR2 is SVGEGT. The CDR3 length is 14 residues.

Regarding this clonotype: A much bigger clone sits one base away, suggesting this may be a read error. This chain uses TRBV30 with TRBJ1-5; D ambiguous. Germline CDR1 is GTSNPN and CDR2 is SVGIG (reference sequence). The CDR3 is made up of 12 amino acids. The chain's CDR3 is CAWSSGNQPQQF. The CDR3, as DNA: TGTGCCTGGAGTTCGGGGAATCAGCCCCAGCAGTTT.

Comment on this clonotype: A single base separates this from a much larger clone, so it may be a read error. The CDR3 region is CATGTESTDTQYF. The CDR3 region has the DNA TGTGCCACCGGGACTGAGAGCACAGATACGCAGTATTTT. The rearrangement links TRBV10-3 to TRBJ2-3; the D gene is possibly TRBD2 (6 bases). The CDR3 covers 13 residues. Germline CDR1 reads ENHRY; CDR2 reads SYGVKD. Trimming shortened V by 10 bases and J by 0 bases, and 11 bases separated the two germline ends.

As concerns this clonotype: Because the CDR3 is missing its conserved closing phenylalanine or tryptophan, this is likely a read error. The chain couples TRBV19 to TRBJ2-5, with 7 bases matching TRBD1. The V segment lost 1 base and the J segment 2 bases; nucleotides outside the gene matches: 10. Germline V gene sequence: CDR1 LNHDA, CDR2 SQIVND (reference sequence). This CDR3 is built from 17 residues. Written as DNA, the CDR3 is TGTGCCAGTAGTATAGCACCCTGGGGACAGCAGCAAGAGACCCAGTACTTA. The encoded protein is CASSIAPWGQQQETQYL.

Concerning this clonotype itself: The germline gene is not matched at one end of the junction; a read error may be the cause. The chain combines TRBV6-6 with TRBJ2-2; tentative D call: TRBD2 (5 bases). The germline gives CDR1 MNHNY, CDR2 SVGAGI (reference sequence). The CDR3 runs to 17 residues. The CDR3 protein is CASNPPRQGTNTGKLFF. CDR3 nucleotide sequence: TGTGCCAGCAATCCTCCCCGACAAGGAACGAACACCGGGAAGCTGTTTTTT.

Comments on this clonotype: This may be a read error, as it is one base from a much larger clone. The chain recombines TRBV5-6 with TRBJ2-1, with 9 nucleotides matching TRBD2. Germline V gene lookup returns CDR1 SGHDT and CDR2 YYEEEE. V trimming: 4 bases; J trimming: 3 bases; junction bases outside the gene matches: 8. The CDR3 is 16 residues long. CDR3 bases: TGTGCCAGCAGCACATTAGCGGGAGCGCTCTACAATGAGCAGTTCTTC. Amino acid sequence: CASSTLAGALYNEQFF.

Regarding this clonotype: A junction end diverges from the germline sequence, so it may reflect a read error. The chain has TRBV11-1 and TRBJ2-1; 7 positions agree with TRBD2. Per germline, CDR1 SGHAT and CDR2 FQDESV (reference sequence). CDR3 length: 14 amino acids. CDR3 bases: TGTGCCAGTAGTCTACTAGCGAATTACAATGTGCAGTTCTTC. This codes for CASSLLANYNVQFF.

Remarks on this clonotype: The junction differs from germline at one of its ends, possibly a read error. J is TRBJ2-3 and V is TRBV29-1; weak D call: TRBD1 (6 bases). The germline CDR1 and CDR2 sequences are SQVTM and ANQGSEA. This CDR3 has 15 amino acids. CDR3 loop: CSVERGWGLTDTEYF. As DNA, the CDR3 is TGCAGCGTTGAACGCGGCTGGGGGCTCACAGATACGGAGTATTTT.

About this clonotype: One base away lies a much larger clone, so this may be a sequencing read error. The CDR3 bases are TGTACCAGCGGCAAGTTTCGTGAGGCAGATACGCAGTATTTT. It codes for CTSGKFREADTQYF. This sequence joins TRBV5-6 and TRBJ2-3; tentatively, D is TRBD2 (5 bases). The CDR3 runs 14 residues. CDR1 and CDR2 from the germline V gene are SGHDT and YYEEEE.